Shown below are 24 T cell receptor beta chains from a single sample sequenced in a study of tumor and adjacent non-tumor tissue in lung cancer. Three rounds of nested PCR, following a modified ARM-PCR protocol, produced the TCRbeta library. TCRdb re-analysed the multiplex PCR reads in MiXCR, keeping a single row per CDR3 protein. The sample shows about 80,000 distinct CDR3 sequences, roughly 80% of them seen only once. RNA was extracted from bulk tissue without any cell sorting. Sequencing was performed on lung tumor tissue. Every receptor here comes from a woman aged 45-65 years with non-small cell lung cancer.

As concerns this clonotype: Here the CDR3 omits its conserved ending phenylalanine or tryptophan, so a read error is the likely source. It is unclear where the CDR3 begins or ends on the DNA, so no DNA is shown, and the CDR3 is as TCRdb lists it. The chain has TRBV4-1 and TRBJ2-3. Germline CDR1 and CDR2: MGHRA and YSYEKL. 15 amino acids form the CDR3, both terminal residues included. The CDR3 here is CASSQGLSSIDTQYS.

The chain carries TRBV4-1 and TRBJ2-5, with 8 bases lining up with TRBD1. Trimming removed 11 bases from V and 4 bases from J; junction bases left unmatched: 12. This CDR3 region has 14 residues. Germline V CDR1 and CDR2: MGHRA, YSYEKL. The CDR3 region is CADSQIGQGETQYF. Here the CDR3 DNA reads TGCGCCGACAGCCAAATTGGACAGGGAGAGACCCAGTACTTC.

V and J are TRBV6-2 or TRBV6-3 and TRBJ2-5, with D possibly TRBD2 on 6 matching bases. Germline CDR1 is MNHEY and CDR2 is SVGEGT. This CDR3 comprises 15 residues. CDR3 protein: CGNSYGTGSEETQYF. CDR3 bases: TGTGGCAACAGTTACGGTACCGGGAGCGAAGAGACCCAGTACTTC.

For this clonotype: Compared with germline, one end of the junction differs, possibly owing to a read error. This chain links TRBV24-1 with TRBJ2-3; D remains unclear. Germline V CDR1 and CDR2: KGHDR, SFDVKD. The CDR3 consists of 14 residues. CDR3 bases: TGTGCCGCCAGCTCAGCAGACAGCACAGATACGCAGTATTTT. Translation: CAASSADSTDTQYF.

To note about this clonotype: The junction does not match germline at one end; this may be a read error. The chain couples TRBV6-6 to TRBJ1-6; D gene ambiguous. Germline V CDR1 and CDR2: MNHNY, SVGAGI (reference sequence). The CDR3 has 19 residues. CDR3 in amino acids: CVSRYSIQSLGRYNSPLHF. For the CDR3, the DNA is TGTGTCAGCAGATACTCGATCCAGTCCTTGGGCCGCTATAATTCACCCCTCCACTTT.

The table lists this clonotype with a few counts. The final CDR3 position lacks the conserved phenylalanine or tryptophan, pointing to a likely read error. In nucleotides, the CDR3 is TGCAGCGTTGATAGTGGGAACACAGATACGCAGTATTGT. It specifies CSVDSGNTDTQYC. This chain links TRBV29-1 with TRBJ2-3; the D is unclear. The V and J ends lost 3 bases and 2 bases respectively, with 9 bases between them. The length of the CDR3 is 13 residues. Germline loops: CDR1 SQVTM, CDR2 ANQGSEA.

J is TRBJ2-7 and V is TRBV6-1; no clear D. The germline gives CDR1 MNHNS, CDR2 SASEGT. This CDR3 spans 15 amino acids. The V gene lost 1 base and the J gene lost 5 bases, with 15 bases spanning the gap. CDR3 in amino acids: CASSEGQWVFHEQYF. The CDR3 DNA reads as TGTGCCAGCAGTGAAGGGCAGTGGGTCTTCCACGAGCAGTACTTC.

This clonotype was observed at least ten times. The chain uses TRBV6-1 and TRBJ2-3; D remains ambiguous. Germline CDR1 is MNHNS and CDR2 is SASEGT. The V and J ends lost 9 bases and 2 bases respectively, with 15 bases between them. The CDR3 spans 14 residues. This CDR3 is CASLDSPLTDTQYF. CDR3 nucleotide sequence: TGTGCCAGTTTAGACTCACCTCTCACAGATACGCAGTATTTT.

For this clonotype: A much bigger clone sits one base away, suggesting this may be a read error. V gene TRBV7-8 combines with J gene TRBJ2-1, with 7 bases identical to TRBD1. Germline values: CDR1 SGHVS, CDR2 FQNEAQ. This CDR3 contains 14 residues. CDR3 in DNA: TGTACCAGCAGCTTAGGGGGCAGGGGAAATGAGCAGTTCTTC. This encodes CTSSLGGRGNEQFF. Full variable domain (rest looked up from reference TRBV7-8 and TRBJ2-1): GAGVSQSPRYKVAKRGQDVALRCDPISGHVSLFWYQQALGQGPEFLTYFQNEAQLDKSGLPSDRFFAERPEGSVSTLKIQRTQQEDSAVYLCTSSLGGRGNEQFFGPGTRLTVL.

Of note for this clonotype: A much larger clone differs from this one at a single base, so this may be a read error. The chain joins TRBV28 to TRBJ2-5, with D perhaps TRBD1 or TRBD2 (6 bases each). V shed 11 bases and J shed 5 bases, with 21 bases lying between them. The CDR3 is made up of 14 amino acids. In germline, CDR1 is MDHEN, CDR2 SYDVKM. The CDR3 region is CAGSTSGEAETQYF. The CDR3 DNA sequence: TGTGCCGGCTCTACCTCAGGGGAGGCGGAGACCCAGTACTTC.

In regard to this clonotype: An end of the junction differs from the germline gene, which may be a read error. The chain carries TRBV6-5 and TRBJ2-1; TRBD2 agrees at 8 bases. The CDR3 length is 16 residues. The germline CDR1 and CDR2 sequences are MNHEY and SVGAGI. CDR3 sequence: CAGSYARLANNIEQFF. The CDR3 region has the DNA TGTGCCGGCAGTTACGCCCGACTAGCGAATAACATTGAGCAGTTCTTC.

Turning to this clonotype: A clone one base away is much larger, so this may be a read error. The rearrangement links TRBV5-1 to TRBJ2-2; perhaps TRBD2 as D (5 bases). The CDR3 is 14 residues long. Germline V gene sequence: CDR1 SGHRS, CDR2 YFSETQ. This chain's CDR3 is CASSFLQITGELSF. As DNA, the CDR3 is TGCGCCAGCAGCTTCCTTCAGATCACCGGGGAGCTGTCTTTT.

About this clonotype: This is likely a read error, given that the CDR3 carries no conserved phenylalanine or tryptophan at its end. The chain joins TRBV20-1 to TRBJ1-2, with 9 bases that match TRBD1. CDR1 and CDR2 from the germline V gene are DFQATT and SNEGSKA (reference sequence). There are 13 residues in the CDR3. Trimming cost V 7 bases and J 3 bases; bases outside gene matches: 6. This chain's CDR3 is CSVAQGADYGYTL. CDR3 DNA sequence: TGCAGTGTCGCACAGGGGGCAGACTATGGCTACACCTTA.

This clonotype has only one observation. V is TRBV29-1 and J is TRBJ2-2; 7 bases align to TRBD2. Germline assignment: CDR1 SQVTM and CDR2 ANQGSEA. After removal of 8 bases from V and 1 base from J, the junction contained 10 bases not matched to a gene. The CDR3 sequence is 15 residues long. As DNA, the CDR3 is TGCAGCCCCATATGCGGGAGATGGAACACCGGGGAGCTGTTTTTT. It is translated as CSPICGRWNTGELFF.

Turning to this clonotype: Germline and junction disagree at one end, which may indicate a read error. V usage is TRBV6-1 and J usage is TRBJ1-2; perhaps TRBD1 as D (6 bases). The length of the CDR3 is 14 residues. CDR1 is MNHNS and CDR2 is SASEGT in the germline V gene. CDR3 DNA: TGTGCCACCGGGGGGGGCACAGCTAGCTATGGCTACACTTTC. Translation gives CATGGGTASYGYTF.

This chain links TRBV20-1 with TRBJ2-7; 8 positions match TRBD2. The CDR3 is made up of 14 amino acids. CDR1 is DFQATT and CDR2 is SNEGSKA in the germline V gene (reference sequence). V was pared by 5 bases and J by 5 bases, with 11 bases of the junction left unmatched. The chain's CDR3 is CSADSSGRANEQYF. CDR3 nucleotide sequence: TGCAGTGCTGATTCCAGCGGGAGAGCCAACGAGCAGTACTTC.

Note on this clonotype: A read error may account for a junction end that differs from germline. The rearrangement uses TRBV11-2 and TRBJ2-1; D uncertain. Germline-derived CDR1 and CDR2 are SGHAT and FQNNGV. The CDR3 has 15 amino acids. CDR3 region: CVSSLVQSVYNEQFF. The CDR3 coding sequence is TGTGTCAGCAGCTTAGTTCAGAGTGTATATAATGAGCAGTTCTTC.

Of note for this clonotype: The germline gene is not matched at one end of the junction; a read error may be the cause. This rearrangement joins TRBV6-2 or TRBV6-3 to TRBJ1-1, with 8 nucleotides matching TRBD1. This CDR3 has 14 amino acids. Germline loops: CDR1 MNHEY, CDR2 SVGEGT. CDR3 sequence reads: CASTQDRDDTEAVF. The DNA for the CDR3 is TGTGCCAGCACGCAGGACAGGGATGACACTGAAGCTGTCTTT.

A note on this clonotype: The conserved closing phenylalanine or tryptophan is absent in this CDR3, likely reflecting a read error. The CDR3 coding sequence is TGCAGCGTTGTCATAAGGGACGAAACCTACAAGCAGTACATC. This sequence encodes CSVVIRDETYKQYI. This chain uses TRBV29-1 with TRBJ2-7; D may be TRBD1 or TRBD2 (5 bases each). This CDR3 contains 14 residues. The germline V gene has CDR1 SQVTM and CDR2 ANQGSEA.

The V and J genes are TRBV20-1 and TRBJ2-1; 7 bases fit TRBD2. The V segment lost 6 bases and the J segment 7 bases; nucleotides outside the gene matches: 12. Germline CDR1 DFQATT, CDR2 SNEGSKA (reference sequence). CDR3 length equals 14 residues. CDR3 coding DNA: TGCAGTGCCTCCGGGAGGTATGGGTATAATGAGCAGTTCTTC. This encodes CSASGRYGYNEQFF.

CDR3: CASSQDSTSDYNEQFF. Written as DNA, the CDR3 is TGCGCCAGCAGCCAAGATTCCACTAGCGATTACAATGAGCAGTTCTTC. This rearrangement joins TRBV4-1 to TRBJ2-1; 7 nucleotides agree with TRBD2. The length of the CDR3 is 16 residues. CDR1 and CDR2 from the germline V gene are MGHRA and YSYEKL. Germline trimming cut 0 bases from V and 4 bases from J; bases unmatched to any gene: 6.

V is TRBV20-1 and J is TRBJ1-6; D is unresolved. This CDR3 comprises 15 residues. V gave up 5 bases and J gave up 7 bases, with 18 bases separating them. Germline V gene data show CDR1 as DFQATT and CDR2 as SNEGSKA (reference sequence). The CDR3 loop reads CSAAPEGGINSPLHF. The CDR3 bases are TGCAGTGCTGCCCCGGAAGGTGGGATAAATTCACCCCTCCACTTT.

Note on this clonotype: One junction end does not reproduce the germline sequence, and a read error may be involved. The chain is built from TRBV28 and TRBJ1-2; D call uncertain. The CDR3 covers 13 residues. Germline V CDR1 and CDR2: MDHEN, SYDVKM. DNA of the CDR3: TGTGCCACCTCGATCGGGGTGAACTATAGCTACATCTTC. Protein sequence: CATSIGVNYSYIF.

Concerning this clonotype: One junction end does not reproduce the germline sequence, and a read error may be involved. The J gene is TRBJ1-1, the V gene TRBV20-1; the D gene is possibly TRBD1 (5 bases). The length of the CDR3 is 13 residues. Looked up from germline, CDR1 is DFQATT and CDR2 is SNEGSKA (reference sequence). CDR3 region: CSAYRSTNTESFF. The CDR3 region has the DNA TGCAGTGCTTACAGGAGTACGAACACTGAATCTTTCTTT.